This record looks at one TCR beta chain sequence and its context. Original data processing: Amplification from reference gene primers served as the basis for estimated nucleated cell counts. Produced via immunoSEQ multiplex PCR; TCRdb's table is partial and in-frame only. That table supplies the V and J calls and clone size; D and trimming were determined from the DNA. This table holds around 100,000 clones, roughly 84% found once. This sample stems from a study of blood T cell repertoires in COVID-19. Looking at the study overall: There were acute and convalescent COVID-19 samples, and they came from the United States, Italy and Spain. PBMCs, B-cell-depleted T cells, or T cells were the source of the cDNA or gDNA that made up the material.

The ends lost 3 bases at V and 1 base at J; junction bases unmatched: 0. CDR1 is ENHRY and CDR2 is SYGVKD in the germline V gene. There are 14 residues in the CDR3. The sequencing input was peripheral blood. The receptor was derived from a woman aged 65 to 85 with acute or convalescent COVID-19. The chain joins TRBV10-3 to TRBJ1-5; 7 bases line up with TRBD1. The CDR3 DNA follows: TGTGCCATCAGTGACAGGGGGAGCAATCAGCCCCAGCATTTT. This codes for CAISDRGSNQPQHF.